The sample holds one count of the clone carrying this T cell receptor (beta chain). What it binds is not known. The V end was cut by 4 bases, the J end by 1 base, with 16 bases between. The germline V gene encodes CDR1 MNHEY and CDR2 SMNVEV (reference sequence). This CDR3 has 16 residues. PCR amplification relied on 60 Vbeta primers (plus 13 Jbeta primers). The table came from immunoSEQ multiplex PCR; TCRdb's copy has only in-frame clones and leaves some out. Of 150,000 to 200,000 clones detected, about nine tenths appear once; the ten largest clones hold about 1.1%. Unrecorded immune exposure was likely among donors, who were nominally healthy when sampled. This sample is part of a study of cytomegalovirus exposure and HLA in healthy donors. General study results and limits: Reportedly, HLA-A and HLA-B alleles of most subjects were accurately predicted from TCR beta. In a later analysis, TCR beta V- and J-gene trimming showed a link to a missense DCLRE1C variant.

The sequenced sample was PBMCs. This chain connects TRBV27 to TRBJ1-1; D possibly corresponds to TRBD1 (6 bases). This TCR was recovered from a boy under 10 years old in good health and CMV-seronegative. CDR3 sequence reads: CASSWTRRTENTEAFF. Written as DNA, the CDR3 is TGTGCCAGCAGTTGGACCCGACGGACAGAGAACACTGAAGCTTTCTTT.